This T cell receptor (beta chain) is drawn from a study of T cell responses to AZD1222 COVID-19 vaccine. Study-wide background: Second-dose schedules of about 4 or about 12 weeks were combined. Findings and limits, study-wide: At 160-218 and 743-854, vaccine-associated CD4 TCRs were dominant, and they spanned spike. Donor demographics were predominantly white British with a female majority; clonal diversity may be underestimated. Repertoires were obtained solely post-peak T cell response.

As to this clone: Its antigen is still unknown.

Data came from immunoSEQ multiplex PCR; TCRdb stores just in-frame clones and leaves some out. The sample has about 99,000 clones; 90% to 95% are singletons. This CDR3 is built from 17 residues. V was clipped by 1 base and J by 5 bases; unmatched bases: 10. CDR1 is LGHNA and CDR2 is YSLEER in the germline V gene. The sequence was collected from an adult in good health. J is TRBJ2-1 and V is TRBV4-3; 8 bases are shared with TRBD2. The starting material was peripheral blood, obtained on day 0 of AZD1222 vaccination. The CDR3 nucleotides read TGCGCCAGCAGCCAAGCCCTTGGATCGGGAGGGAACAATGAGCAGTTCTTC. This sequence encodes CASSQALGSGGNNEQFF.